This T cell receptor beta chain emerged from a study of graft-versus-host responses after intestinal transplantation. Study-wide background: Grafts were multivisceral, liver-intestinal, or isolated intestinal. Every one of the recipients received anti-thymocyte globulin induction and afterwards took tacrolimus and steroids for roughly three years. Findings and caveats of the study: Across patients carrying graft-donor T cell macrochimerism, allografts held high graft-versus-host to host-versus-graft clonal ratios. Recipient marrow harbored GvH clones, some of which surfaced first in ileum or blood.

Repertoires were generated with immunoSEQ multiplex PCR, while TCRdb's copy carries only in-frame clones and drops some. The sample has more than 80,000 clones; about four fifths are singletons. A note on this clone: Its specificity is not known.

This material consisted of unstimulated CD8+ T cells sorted from spleen or lymph node cells, taken before intestinal transplant. This clonotype was obtained from a human donor who received an intestinal transplant.

The CDR3 region has the DNA TGTGCCAGCAGCTCCGATGGACTAGCGGGGCTCTCCTACGAGCAGTACTTC. It translates to CASSSDGLAGLSYEQYF. The V call is TRBV5-5, the J call TRBJ2-7; TRBD2 aligns across 12 bases. The CDR3 is made up of 17 amino acids. V was clipped by 3 bases and J by 0 bases; unmatched bases: 7. Germline V gives CDR1 SGHKS, CDR2 YYEKEE (reference sequence). Supplemented by reference TRBV5-5 and TRBJ2-7, the full variable domain reads DAGVTQSPTHLIKTRGQQVTLRCSPISGHKSVSWYQQVLGQGPQFIFQYYEKEERGRGNFPDRFSARQFPNYSSELNVNALLLGDSALYLCASSSDGLAGLSYEQYFGPGTRLTVT.